Detailed here is one T cell receptor (beta chain). The sample holds many counts of this clonotype. No antigen is known for it. Per-base quality was not reported, and no clone a single base away is much larger than it. This sample is part of a study of T-cell reconstitution after alpha-beta-depleted transplantation in children (TCRdb year 2016). In terms of the full investigation: The study quantitatively tracked T-cell immune reconstitution after TCRalphabeta/CD19-depleted allogeneic hematopoietic cell transplantation in children using TCR repertoire profiling.

Library preparation employed PCR. The listed sequencing device is Illumina HiSeq 2500. Molecular barcoding was employed in the preparation of TCR libraries, with unique molecular identifiers being used to normalize TCRbeta repertoire quantification. The public sequencing data were trimmed at Q25 with fastp and processed into clonotypes with MiXCR by TCRdb, which kept only in-frame beta chains. Each CDR3 protein appears once, grouped with its most common genes and DNA. This sample has about half a million distinct CDR3 sequences in its table, and 9.5% to 15% of those were observed once. In total, the top ten clones hold around 6.1% of the sample. The germline V gene sets CDR1 to MNHEY and CDR2 to SVGAGI. At the junction V is shortened by 6 bases and J by 10 bases; bases outside the gene matches: 4. Taken from cysteine to phenylalanine, the CDR3 has 12 residues. The kept DNA is CDR3 alone, 36 bases in frame from the first base.

The sequence was obtained from a human donor who donated a stem cell graft to a child with combined immunodeficiency. This chain joins TRBV6-5 to TRBJ2-1, with TRBD2 matching 9 junction bases. The sequenced sample was PBMCs from the stem cell graft donor, obtained from the stem cell graft. The CDR3 region reads CASSQLAGEQFF. The DNA sequence is TGTGCCAGCAGCCAGCTAGCGGGGGAGCAGTTCTTC.